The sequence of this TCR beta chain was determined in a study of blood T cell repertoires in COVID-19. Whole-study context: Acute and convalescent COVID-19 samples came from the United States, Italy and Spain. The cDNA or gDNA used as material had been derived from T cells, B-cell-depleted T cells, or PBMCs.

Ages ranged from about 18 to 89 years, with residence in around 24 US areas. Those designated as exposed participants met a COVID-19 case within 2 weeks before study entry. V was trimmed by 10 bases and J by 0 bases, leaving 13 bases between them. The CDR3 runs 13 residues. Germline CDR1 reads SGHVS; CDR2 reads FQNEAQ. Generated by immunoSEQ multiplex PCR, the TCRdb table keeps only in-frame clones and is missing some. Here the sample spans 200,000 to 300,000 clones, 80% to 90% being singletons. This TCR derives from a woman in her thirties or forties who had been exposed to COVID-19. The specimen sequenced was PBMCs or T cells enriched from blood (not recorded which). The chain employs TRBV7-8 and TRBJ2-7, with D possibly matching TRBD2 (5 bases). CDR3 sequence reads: CAIERGTSYEQYF. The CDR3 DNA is TGTGCCATCGAACGGGGAACCTCCTACGAGCAGTACTTC.